This TCR beta chain was retrieved from a study of response to subunit inactivated influenza vaccine. This clonotype has more than one count but fewer than ten. The CDR3 contains 15 residues. V gave up 7 bases and J gave up 1 base, with 14 bases separating them. Germline V gives CDR1 LGHNA, CDR2 YNFKEQ. TCRdb re-derived calls from the RT-PCR reads in MiXCR, one entry per CDR3 protein. The table lists about 480,000 distinct CDR3 sequences, 10% to 15% of them singletons, with about an eighth in the top ten. The sequencing used PBMCs from blood, collected 35 to 45 days after vaccination. The receptor's source is a man aged 50 or older who received an inactivated influenza vaccine. The chain combines TRBV4-2 with TRBJ1-5, with D perhaps TRBD1 (5 bases). CDR3 sequence (DNA): TGTGCCAGCAAGCGATACTGGGACAGCAATCAGCCCCAGCATTTT. Translation gives CASKRYWDSNQPQHF.